This T cell receptor (beta chain) was sequenced during a study of T cell responses to AZD1222 COVID-19 vaccine. General observations from the study: Targeting of unmutated variant regions was reportedly seen in nearly half of spike-specific TCRs. Donors were mostly white British, more females; clonal diversity possibly underestimated. Repertoire sampling happened only post peak T cell response. Just a handful of people given AZD1222 tested seropositive at baseline.

About this clone: The antigen remains unidentified.

Libraries were prepared by immunoSEQ multiplex PCR; TCRdb keeps only in-frame clonotypes and omits some of them. The sample includes 130,000 to 150,000 clones, 80% to 85% of them seen just once. Trimming took 6 bases from V and 3 from J; bases not matched to a gene: 5. CDR3 length: 13 amino acids. CDR1 and CDR2 (germline): SNHLY, FYNNEI. The source is an adult in good health. Here the sequenced sample was peripheral blood, taken on day 0 of MenACWY control vaccination. This chain connects TRBV2 to TRBJ2-7; 7 nucleotides match TRBD1. CDR3 nucleotide sequence: TGTGCCAGCAGGGGGACAGACCACTACGAGCAGTACTTC. This sequence encodes CASRGTDHYEQYF.